A selection of T cell receptor beta chains follows, all from one sample in a study of cytomegalovirus exposure and HLA in healthy donors. Sequenced by immunoSEQ multiplex PCR; TCRdb stores in-frame clones only, minus some. Of under 150,000 clones listed, 65% to 80% are singletons. Sequencing was performed on PBMCs. The receptor source for this set is a human donor in good health. CDR3s include the opening cysteine and the closing phenylalanine or tryptophan. D genes are given only for firm matches. Not all rows give a size; the values are once, few, many and, for expanded clones, a class.

>TRBV5-6|TRBJ2-7|TRBD2|few
CASSSAAGVEQYF
TGTGCCAGCAGCAGTGCCGCGGGGGTCGAGCAGTACTTC
>TRBV7-9|TRBJ2-2|-|-
CASSLAVNTGELFF
TGTGCCAGCAGCTTAGCCGTAAACACCGGGGAGCTGTTTTTT
>TRBV5-6|TRBJ1-1|-|many
CASSFSGTNTEAFF
TGTGCCAGCAGCTTTTCGGGTACGAACACTGAAGCTTTCTTT
>TRBV14|TRBJ1-2|-|once
CASSPRDNRGYTF
TGTGCCAGCAGCCCGAGGGACAATCGTGGCTACACCTTC
>TRBV5-1|TRBJ2-3|TRBD2|-
CASMAFAGGSADTQYF
TGCGCCAGCATGGCTTTTGCGGGGGGTTCCGCAGATACGCAGTATTTT
>TRBV7-7|TRBJ2-3|-|-
CASSLGGPGTDTQYF
TGTGCCAGCAGCTTAGGGGGGCCCGGCACAGATACGCAGTATTTT
>TRBV27|TRBJ1-1|-|-
CASSPQTRANEAFF
TGTGCCAGCAGTCCCCAGACTCGAGCAAATGAAGCTTTCTTT
>TRBV5-1|TRBJ1-4|TRBD1|-
CASSLASGQEKLFF
TGCGCCAGCAGCTTGGCGTCGGGACAGGAAAAACTGTTTTTT
>TRBV5-6|TRBJ2-4|TRBD2|-
CASSGPGGPLAKNIQYF
TGTGCCAGCAGCGGTCCGGGGGGGCCGTTAGCCAAAAACATTCAGTACTTC
>TRBV6-1|TRBJ1-5|-|-
CASTKGGDQPQHF
TGTGCCAGCACCAAAGGGGGGGATCAGCCCCAGCATTTT
>TRBV19|TRBJ1-2|TRBD1|-
CASSVQGAYSYGYTF
TGTGCCAGTAGCGTACAGGGGGCGTATAGCTATGGCTACACCTTC
>TRBV29-1|TRBJ1-1|-|-
CSVEQQGGTEAFF
TGCAGCGTTGAACAACAGGGTGGCACTGAAGCTTTCTTT
>TRBV6-5|TRBJ2-1|-|-
CASTKGARGNEQFF
TGTGCCAGCACTAAGGGGGCCCGGGGGAATGAGCAGTTCTTC
>TRBV2|TRBJ2-2|-|-
CASIRRGGTGELFF
TGTGCCAGCATTAGAAGGGGAGGCACCGGGGAGCTGTTTTTT
>TRBV11-3|TRBJ2-1|-|-
CASSLGYTGIGGEEQFF
TGTGCCAGCAGCTTAGGCTACACAGGGATAGGGGGGGAAGAGCAGTTCTTC
>TRBV29-1|TRBJ2-5|TRBD2|-
CSVRGDRETQYF
TGCAGCGTTCGGGGGGACCGGGAGACCCAGTACTTC
>TRBV7-9|TRBJ2-3|-|-
CASSSWSGSYTDTQYF
TGTGCCAGCAGCTCATGGTCCGGGTCGTACACAGATACGCAGTATTTT
>TRBV19|TRBJ2-7|TRBD1|once
CASSIRGQGSYEQYF
TGTGCCAGTAGTATCCGGGGACAGGGGTCCTACGAGCAGTACTTC
>TRBV7-9|TRBJ1-6|-|few
CASRKEANSPLHF
TGTGCCAGCAGAAAGGAGGCGAATTCACCCCTCCACTTT
>TRBV30|TRBJ1-6|-|-
CAWSVQMDSRAPKNSPLHF
TGTGCCTGGAGTGTACAGATGGACAGTCGGGCCCCCAAAAATTCACCCCTCCACTTT
>TRBV12-2|TRBJ1-5|-|-
CASRLGHRYSNQPQHF
TGTGCAAGTCGCTTAGGGCACAGATATAGCAATCAGCCCCAGCATTTT
>TRBV9|TRBJ1-6|-|-
CASSPHGTESSYNSPLHF
TGTGCCAGCAGCCCCCACGGCACGGAGAGCTCCTATAATTCCCCCCTCCACTTT
>TRBV5-1|TRBJ2-3|-|-
CASMRGPSSTDTQYF
TGCGCCAGCATGCGGGGGCCATCTAGCACAGATACGCAGTATTTT
>TRBV19|TRBJ2-3|TRBD2|-
CASRADLAGASTDTQYF
TGTGCCAGTAGGGCGGACCTAGCGGGGGCTAGCACAGATACGCAGTATTTT
>TRBV18|TRBJ2-7|-|few
CASSPGSHRYEQYF
TGTGCCAGCTCACCCGGGTCCCATCGCTACGAGCAGTACTTC
>TRBV29-1|TRBJ1-4|-|few
CSVEGAGDEKLFF
TGCAGCGTTGAGGGGGCAGGGGATGAAAAACTGTTTTTT
>TRBV29-1|TRBJ2-1|-|few
CSGSEAYNEQFF
TGCAGCGGGTCTGAGGCCTACAATGAGCAGTTCTTC
>TRBV7-9|TRBJ2-1|TRBD2|-
CASRPGTSNEQFF
TGTGCCAGCCGGCCCGGGACTAGCAATGAGCAGTTCTTC
>TRBV6-1|TRBJ1-5|-|once
CAIPAGATNQPQHF
TGTGCCATACCCGCGGGGGCGACTAATCAGCCCCAGCATTTT
>TRBV7-9|TRBJ2-5|TRBD2|-
CASAGGPEETQYF
TGTGCCAGCGCGGGGGGGCCCGAGGAGACCCAGTACTTC
>TRBV19|TRBJ1-4|TRBD1|few
CASTPGGTEGLFF
TGTGCCAGTACCCCCGGAGGGACAGAAGGGCTGTTTTTT
>TRBV7-9|TRBJ2-3|-|once
CASSPSSVPGPDTQYF
TGTGCCAGCAGCCCATCATCCGTACCTGGCCCAGATACGCAGTATTTT
>TRBV7-9|TRBJ1-5|TRBD1|-
CASSGRGQAQPQHF
TGTGCCAGCAGCGGCCGGGGACAGGCCCAGCCCCAGCATTTT
>TRBV5-1|TRBJ1-4|-|-
CASSPGGSYNEKLFF
TGCGCCAGCAGCCCCGGTGGTAGTTACAATGAAAAACTGTTTTTT
>TRBV6-5|TRBJ1-1|TRBD1|-
CASRVDRGRGTEAFF
TGTGCCAGCAGAGTAGACAGGGGGCGGGGAACTGAAGCTTTCTTT
>TRBV28|TRBJ2-5|-|-
CASSLRTGEETQYF
TGTGCCAGCAGCCTCCGGACGGGGGAAGAGACCCAGTACTTC
>TRBV9|TRBJ2-1|TRBD2|-
CASSVFSGVGFSEQFF
TGTGCCAGCAGCGTATTCAGCGGGGTGGGGTTCAGTGAGCAGTTCTTC
>TRBV6-1|TRBJ1-1|-|-
CASSELRLGAEAFF
TGTGCCAGCAGTGAACTCAGGTTAGGGGCTGAAGCTTTCTTT
>TRBV5-4|TRBJ2-1|TRBD2|-
CASSFTSGGYNEQFF
TGTGCCAGCAGCTTTACTAGCGGGGGGTACAATGAGCAGTTCTTC
>TRBV5-4|TRBJ2-7|TRBD1|-
CASSFGTASYEQYF
TGTGCCAGCAGCTTCGGGACAGCCAGCTACGAGCAGTACTTC
>TRBV7-9|TRBJ1-1|TRBD1|-
CAGRTGDTEAFF
TGTGCCGGCCGAACAGGGGATACTGAAGCTTTCTTT
>TRBV5-8|TRBJ2-7|-|-
CASSLETDFTYEQYF
TGTGCCAGCAGCTTGGAGACGGACTTTACCTACGAGCAGTACTTC
>TRBV9|TRBJ1-4|-|once
CASSVTGEKLFF
TGTGCCAGCAGCGTGACAGGTGAAAAACTGTTTTTT
>TRBV6-1|TRBJ2-5|TRBD1|few
CASSTGTVQETQYF
TGTGCCAGCAGTACAGGGACAGTCCAAGAGACCCAGTACTTC
>TRBV6-1|TRBJ1-3|-|-
CASSTTGSGNTIYF
TGTGCCAGCAGTACGACAGGATCCGGAAACACCATATATTTT
>TRBV6-1|TRBJ1-6|-|-
CASSEGTVREPLHF
TGTGCCAGCAGTGAAGGGACGGTGCGGGAACCCCTCCACTTT
>TRBV19|TRBJ2-1|-|-
CASTDIQGGNEQFF
TGTGCCAGCACTGACATCCAGGGGGGCAATGAGCAGTTCTTC
>TRBV5-4|TRBJ2-7|TRBD2|-
CASSNVAGGTLYEQYF
TGTGCCAGCAGCAACGTTGCGGGGGGGACTCTATACGAGCAGTACTTC
>TRBV28|TRBJ2-5|TRBD2|-
CASSVAGGSETQYF
TGTGCCAGCAGCGTAGCGGGGGGATCAGAGACCCAGTACTTC
>TRBV2|TRBJ2-1|TRBD1|once
CASRRDRGYYNEQFF
TGTGCCAGCAGACGAGACAGGGGATATTACAATGAGCAGTTCTTC
>TRBV6-4|TRBJ1-2|-|once
CASSGGLRRGYTF
TGTGCCAGCAGTGGCGGGCTAAGAAGGGGCTACACCTTC
>TRBV7-7|TRBJ2-5|TRBD2|-
CASSFGGGGAAETQYF
TGTGCCAGCAGCTTTGGGGGCGGGGGGGCCGCAGAGACCCAGTACTTC
>TRBV5-4|TRBJ1-6|-|-
CASSPGHPSSYNSPLHF
TGTGCCAGCAGCCCCGGACACCCCAGCTCCTATAATTCACCCCTCCACTTT